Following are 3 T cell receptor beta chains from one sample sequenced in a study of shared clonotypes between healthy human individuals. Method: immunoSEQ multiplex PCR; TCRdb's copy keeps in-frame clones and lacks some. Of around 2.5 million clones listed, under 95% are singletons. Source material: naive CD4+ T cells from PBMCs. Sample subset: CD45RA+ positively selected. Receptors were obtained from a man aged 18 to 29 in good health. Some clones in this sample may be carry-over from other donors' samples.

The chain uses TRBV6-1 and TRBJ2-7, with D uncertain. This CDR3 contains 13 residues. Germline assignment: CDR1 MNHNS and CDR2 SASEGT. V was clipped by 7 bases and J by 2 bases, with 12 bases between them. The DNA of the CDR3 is TGTGCCAGCACCAAGTCAGAGACCTACGAGCAGTACTTC. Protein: CASTKSETYEQYF.

The CDR3 DNA sequence: TGTGCCAGCAGCCAATCGACAGGGACTGGAAACACCATATATTTT. Translated: CASSQSTGTGNTIYF. The rearrangement joins TRBV16 to TRBJ1-3, with 7 bases fitting TRBD1. The CDR3 loop spans 15 amino acids. Germline assignment: CDR1 KGHSY and CDR2 FQNENV. With 0 bases clipped from V and 2 bases from J, the junction kept 1 base outside the gene matches.

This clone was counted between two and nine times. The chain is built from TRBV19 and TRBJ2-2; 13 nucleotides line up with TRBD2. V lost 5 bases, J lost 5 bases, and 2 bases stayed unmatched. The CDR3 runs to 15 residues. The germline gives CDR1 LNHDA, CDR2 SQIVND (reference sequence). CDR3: CASSQTSGRTGELFF. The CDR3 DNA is TGTGCCAGTAGTCAGACTAGCGGGAGGACCGGGGAGCTGTTTTTT.